This entry concerns a single T cell receptor (beta chain). In the PCR, 60 Vbeta and 13 Jbeta primers were used. Repertoires were generated with immunoSEQ multiplex PCR, while TCRdb's copy carries only in-frame clones and drops some. The data show about 160,000 clones, roughly 79% seen once. This entry comes from a study of cytomegalovirus exposure and HLA in healthy donors. Study at large: HLA-typed donors contributed 65 million to 95 million unique TCRs, which were held in an early data release.

The TCR comes from a man aged 35 to 55 in good health and CMV-seronegative. Sequenced material: PBMCs.

As DNA, the CDR3 is TGTGCCAGTAGTTCCAGCTCTGGAAACACCATATATTTT. Translating gives CASSSSSGNTIYF. The V gene is TRBV19, the J gene TRBJ1-3, with no clear D. Germline V lookup: CDR1 LNHDA, CDR2 SQIVND (reference sequence). The V and J ends lost 5 bases and 0 bases respectively, with 5 bases between them. The CDR3 loop spans 13 amino acids.